One sample yielded the 13 T cell receptor beta chains listed below, sequenced in a study of Graves' ophthalmopathy and Graves' hyperthyroidism. TCR beta CDR3 amplification used RNA transcripts. RT-PCR with HTBI primers came first, then second-round multiplex PCR. TCRdb processed the multiplex PCR reads anew with MiXCR; each CDR3 protein has one entry. Of 1 million to 1.3 million distinct CDR3 sequences listed, about 36% are singletons. Sequenced: peripheral blood or thyroid tissue (not recorded which). These receptor sequences come from an adult man with Graves' hyperthyroidism.

Many counts were recorded for this clonotype. The chain carries TRBV19 and TRBJ1-1; TRBD1 matches 11 bases. The CDR3 is made up of 16 amino acids. CDR1 is LNHDA and CDR2 is SQIVND in the germline V gene (reference sequence). The junction had 5 bases not matched to a gene; V was cut back by 5 bases and J by 0 bases. As DNA, the CDR3 is TGTGCCAGTAGTTCCGGACAGGGGGCCATGAACACTGAAGCTTTCTTT. Its translation is CASSSGQGAMNTEAFF. The full variable domain, rest sourced from reference TRBV19 and TRBJ1-1, is DGGITQSPKYLFRKEGQNVTLSCEQNLNHDAMYWYRQDPGQGLRLIYYSQIVNDFQKGDIAEGYSVSREKKESFPLTVTSAQKNPTAFYLCASSSGQGAMNTEAFFGQGTRLTVV.

There are a few counts of this clonotype. The rearrangement joins TRBV4-2 to TRBJ2-5; TRBD1 might be the D (5 bases). V lost 1 base and J lost 5, with 14 bases in between. This CDR3 is built from 15 residues. The germline CDR1 and CDR2 sequences are LGHNA and YNFKEQ. The CDR3 sequence: CASSQAKGIAETQYF. The CDR3 region has the DNA TGTGCCAGCAGCCAAGCCAAGGGGATAGCCGAGACCCAGTACTTC.

This clonotype was detected ten times or more. J is TRBJ2-5 and V is TRBV2; 11 bases line up with TRBD2. With V trimmed by 8 bases and J by 9 bases, 5 bases remained unmatched. The V gene's germline CDR1 is SNHLY and CDR2 FYNNEI. The CDR3 length is 12 residues. CDR3 coding DNA: TGTGCCAGCCAGGGGACTAGCGGTTCCCAGTACTTC. Translated, it gives CASQGTSGSQYF.

A remark on this clonotype: With a much larger clone just one base away, this may be a read error. The chain uses TRBV10-3 and TRBJ1-5; 8 bases line up with TRBD1. Germline V gene lookup returns CDR1 ENHRY and CDR2 SYGVKD. The CDR3 has 17 amino acids. Trimming at V came to 1 base and at J to 2 bases, leaving 7 bases not matched to a gene. CDR3 residues: CAISELGQAVGNQPQHF. CDR3 DNA sequence: TGTGCCATCAGTGAGTTGGGACAGGCGGTTGGCAATCAGCCCCAGCATTTT.

Concerning this clonotype: Given a much more abundant clone one base away, this may be a read error. The DNA of the CDR3 is TGCAGCTTTGATTTGGGGCAGCATAATGAAAAACTGTTTTTT. It translates to CSFDLGQHNEKLFF. The rearrangement joins TRBV29-1 to TRBJ1-4; TRBD1 is a possible D gene (5 bases). The CDR3 consists of 14 residues. Germline V CDR1 and CDR2: SQVTM, ANQGSEA.

This clonotype was counted ten times or more. The chain combines TRBV5-1 with TRBJ2-7; D not certain. Looked up from germline, CDR1 is SGHRS and CDR2 is YFSETQ. The CDR3 length is 12 residues. The V and J ends lost 0 bases and 6 bases respectively, with 7 bases between them. The CDR3 region has the DNA TGCGCCAGCAGCTTGGACTGGCGCGAGCAGTACTTC. Its protein is CASSLDWREQYF.

This clonotype was picked up many times. The V call is TRBV2, the J call TRBJ1-5; D perhaps matches TRBD1 (5 bases). The CDR3 consists of 15 residues. Trimming removed 4 bases from V and 6 bases from J, with 16 bases in between. CDR1 and CDR2 from the germline V gene are SNHLY and FYNNEI. The DNA of the CDR3 is TGTGCCAGCAGTGTCGGGGGAAGGGCAATTCAGCCCCAGCATTTT. Translated: CASSVGGRAIQPQHF.

This clonotype has more than one count but fewer than ten. The rearrangement joins TRBV7-2 to TRBJ2-5; D not resolved. Germline CDR1 reads SGHTA; CDR2 reads FQGNSA. CDR3 length: 14 amino acids. V dropped 8 bases and J dropped 5 bases, with 18 bases sitting between them. DNA of the CDR3: TGTGCCAGCTCACCGGAACCCGGTCGGGAGACCCAGTACTTC. Translating gives CASSPEPGRETQYF.

Note on this clonotype: The final CDR3 position lacks the conserved phenylalanine or tryptophan, pointing to a likely read error. The limits of the CDR3 on the DNA are not certain, so only TCRdb's listed CDR3 is given. This chain joins TRBV2 and TRBJ2-2. Germline-derived CDR1 and CDR2 are SNHLY and FYNNEI. From its first to its last residue, the CDR3 has 8 amino acids. The CDR3 protein is CASSKDGR.

This clonotype occurred a few times. The chain carries TRBV19 and TRBJ1-6; 7 positions match TRBD1. The V gene end was trimmed by 1 base and the J gene end by 7 bases; junction bases not matched to a gene: 10. Germline V gene data show CDR1 as LNHDA and CDR2 as SQIVND (reference sequence). This CDR3 is built from 17 residues. The CDR3, as DNA: TGTGCCAGTAGTATAGGTCGTCAGGGGGAGAAAAATTCACCCCTCCACTTT. As protein: CASSIGRQGEKNSPLHF.

CDR3 residues: CASRDTSGQMETQYF. CDR3 sequence (DNA): TGTGCCAGCAGGGACACTAGCGGACAAATGGAGACCCAGTACTTC. The rearrangement joins TRBV2 to TRBJ2-5; 8 positions match TRBD2. This CDR3 has 15 residues. In germline, CDR1 is SNHLY, CDR2 FYNNEI. With V trimmed by 6 bases and J by 5 bases, 11 bases remained unmatched.

Ten or more counts support this clonotype. The CDR3: CASSLAGLDEQYF. The DNA for the CDR3 is TGTGCCAGCAGCCTAGCGGGACTTGACGAGCAGTACTTC. The J gene is TRBJ2-7, the V gene TRBV9; 9 nucleotides line up with TRBD2. Germline CDR1 and CDR2: SGDLS and YYNGEE. The CDR3 is 13 amino acids. Unmatched junction bases numbered 4, after V lost 4 bases and J lost 5 bases.

This clonotype was picked up many times. The V and J genes are TRBV29-1 and TRBJ2-7; D possibly matches TRBD1 or TRBD2 (5 bases each). Deletions cut 1 base from V and 3 bases from J, with 10 bases between. The CDR3 sequence is 13 residues long. Germline V gene data show CDR1 as SQVTM and CDR2 as ANQGSEA. CDR3 protein: CSVEGQGDYEQYF. Here the CDR3 DNA reads TGCAGCGTTGAAGGGCAGGGAGACTACGAGCAGTACTTC.